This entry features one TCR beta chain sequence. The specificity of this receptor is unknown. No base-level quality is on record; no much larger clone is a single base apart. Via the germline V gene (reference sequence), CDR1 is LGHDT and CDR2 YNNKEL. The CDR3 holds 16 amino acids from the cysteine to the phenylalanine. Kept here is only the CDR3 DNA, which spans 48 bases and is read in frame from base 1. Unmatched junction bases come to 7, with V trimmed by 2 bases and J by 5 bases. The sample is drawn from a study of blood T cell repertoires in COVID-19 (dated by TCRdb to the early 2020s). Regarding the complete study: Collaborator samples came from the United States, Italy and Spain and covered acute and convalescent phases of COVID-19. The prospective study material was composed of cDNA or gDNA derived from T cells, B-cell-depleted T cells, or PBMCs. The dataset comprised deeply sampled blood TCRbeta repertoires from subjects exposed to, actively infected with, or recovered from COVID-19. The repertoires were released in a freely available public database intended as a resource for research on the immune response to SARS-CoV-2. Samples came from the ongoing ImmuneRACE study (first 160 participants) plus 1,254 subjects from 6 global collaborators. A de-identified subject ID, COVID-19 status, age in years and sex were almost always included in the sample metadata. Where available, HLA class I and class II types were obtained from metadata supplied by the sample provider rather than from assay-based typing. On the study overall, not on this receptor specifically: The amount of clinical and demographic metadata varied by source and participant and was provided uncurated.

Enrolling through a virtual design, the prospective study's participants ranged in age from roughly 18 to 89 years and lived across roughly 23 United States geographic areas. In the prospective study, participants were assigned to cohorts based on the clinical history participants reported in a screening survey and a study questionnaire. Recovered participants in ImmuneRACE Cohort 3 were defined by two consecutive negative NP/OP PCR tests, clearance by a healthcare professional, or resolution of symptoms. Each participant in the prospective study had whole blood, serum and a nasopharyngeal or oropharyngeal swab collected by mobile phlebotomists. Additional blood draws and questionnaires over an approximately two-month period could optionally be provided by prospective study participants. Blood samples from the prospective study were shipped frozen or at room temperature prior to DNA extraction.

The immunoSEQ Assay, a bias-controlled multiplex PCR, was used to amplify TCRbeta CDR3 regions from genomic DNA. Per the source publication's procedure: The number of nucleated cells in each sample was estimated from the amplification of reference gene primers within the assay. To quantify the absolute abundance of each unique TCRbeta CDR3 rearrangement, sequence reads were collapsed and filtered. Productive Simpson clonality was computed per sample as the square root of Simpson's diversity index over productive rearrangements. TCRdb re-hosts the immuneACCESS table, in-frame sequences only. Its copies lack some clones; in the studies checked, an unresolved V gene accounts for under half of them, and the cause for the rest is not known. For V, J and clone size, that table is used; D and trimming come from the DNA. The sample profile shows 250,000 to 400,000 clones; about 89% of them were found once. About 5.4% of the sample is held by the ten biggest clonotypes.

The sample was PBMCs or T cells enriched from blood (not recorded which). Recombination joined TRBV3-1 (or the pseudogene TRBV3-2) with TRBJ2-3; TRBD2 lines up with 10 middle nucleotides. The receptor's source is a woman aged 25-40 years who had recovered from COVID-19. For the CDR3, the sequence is CASSQLLAGWGDTQYF. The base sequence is TGTGCCAGCAGCCAATTACTAGCGGGGTGGGGAGATACGCAGTATTTT.